These T cell receptor beta chains were read from a single sample in a study of blood T cell repertoires in COVID-19. The data were produced by immunoSEQ multiplex PCR, yet TCRdb's version contains in-frame clones alone and is incomplete. The profile covers approximately 150,000 clones, with over 80% appearing a single time and roughly 13% taken by the ten largest. Sequencing used peripheral blood. The receptors stem from a man aged 70 or older who had recovered from COVID-19. The CDR3 runs from the conserved cysteine through the conserved F or W. D genes are given only for firm matches. Clone size is shown for a subset of rows, as once, few, many or a class of expanded clone.

clone size: .; V gene: TRBV10-3; J gene: TRBJ2-2; D gene: TRBD2; CDR3 protein: CAISHGTSFTGELFF; CDR3 DNA: TGTGCCATCAGCCACGGGACTAGCTTCACCGGGGAGCTGTTTTTT
clone size: .; V gene: TRBV11-3; J gene: TRBJ2-7; D gene: .; CDR3 protein: CASSLDGYSNEQYF; CDR3 DNA: TGTGCCAGCAGCTTAGATGGCTACAGCAACGAGCAGTACTTC
clone size: .; V gene: TRBV19; J gene: TRBJ2-7; D gene: .; CDR3 protein: CASSIRVNSYEQYF; CDR3 DNA: TGTGCCAGTAGTATTCGGGTTAACTCCTACGAGCAGTACTTC
clone size: .; V gene: TRBV27; J gene: TRBJ2-5; D gene: TRBD1; CDR3 protein: CASSPWTGEETQYF; CDR3 DNA: TGTGCCAGCAGCCCATGGACAGGCGAAGAGACCCAGTACTTC
clone size: once; V gene: TRBV6-1; J gene: TRBJ2-2; D gene: TRBD1; CDR3 protein: CASSGLRDRGVGELFF; CDR3 DNA: TGTGCCAGCAGTGGACTCCGGGACAGGGGGGTCGGGGAGCTGTTTTTT
clone size: .; V gene: TRBV25-1; J gene: TRBJ2-1; D gene: TRBD2; CDR3 protein: CASSLAGVTDEQFF; CDR3 DNA: TGTGCCAGCAGCCTAGCGGGAGTTACGGATGAGCAGTTCTTC
clone size: .; V gene: TRBV2; J gene: TRBJ2-3; D gene: TRBD2; CDR3 protein: CASSQRGRTDTQYF; CDR3 DNA: TGTGCCAGCAGCCAGCGGGGACGCACAGATACGCAGTATTTT
clone size: .; V gene: TRBV14; J gene: TRBJ2-5; D gene: .; CDR3 protein: CASSRWRQGSETQYF; CDR3 DNA: TGTGCCAGCAGCCGGTGGCGGCAGGGCTCAGAGACCCAGTACTTC
clone size: .; V gene: TRBV7-2; J gene: TRBJ1-1; D gene: .; CDR3 protein: CASSLGGDTEAFF; CDR3 DNA: TGTGCCAGCAGCTTAGGGGGGGACACTGAAGCTTTCTTT
clone size: .; V gene: TRBV12-3/TRBV12-4; J gene: TRBJ1-3; D gene: .; CDR3 protein: CASSPTSGNTIYF; CDR3 DNA: TGTGCCAGCAGCCCGACATCTGGAAACACCATATATTTT
clone size: .; V gene: TRBV5-6; J gene: TRBJ2-1; D gene: .; CDR3 protein: CASSVGTLNEQFF; CDR3 DNA: TGTGCCAGCAGCGTCGGGACTCTAAATGAGCAGTTCTTC
clone size: .; V gene: TRBV5-1; J gene: TRBJ2-2; D gene: TRBD1; CDR3 protein: CASSLVQGAIGELFF; CDR3 DNA: TGCGCCAGCAGCTTGGTGCAGGGGGCGATCGGGGAGCTGTTTTTT
clone size: .; V gene: TRBV6-5; J gene: TRBJ2-1; D gene: .; CDR3 protein: CASPRDSGFNEQFF; CDR3 DNA: TGTGCCAGCCCCCGAGATTCGGGTTTCAATGAGCAGTTCTTC
clone size: once; V gene: TRBV29-1; J gene: TRBJ2-1; D gene: TRBD2; CDR3 protein: CSVGTTSGRDEQFF; CDR3 DNA: TGCAGCGTGGGGACCACTAGCGGGAGGGATGAGCAGTTCTTC
clone size: .; V gene: TRBV7-2; J gene: TRBJ2-6; D gene: .; CDR3 protein: CASSPHSGANVLTF; CDR3 DNA: TGTGCCAGCAGCCCCCACTCGGGGGCCAACGTCCTGACTTTC
clone size: .; V gene: TRBV6-2/TRBV6-3; J gene: TRBJ2-7; D gene: .; CDR3 protein: CASSLSDREDEQYF; CDR3 DNA: TGTGCCAGCAGTTTGTCAGACAGGGAGGACGAGCAGTACTTC
clone size: .; V gene: TRBV25-1; J gene: TRBJ1-2; D gene: TRBD1; CDR3 protein: CASTPTGNANYGYTF; CDR3 DNA: TGTGCCAGCACCCCGACAGGGAACGCTAACTATGGCTACACCTTC
clone size: .; V gene: TRBV29-1; J gene: TRBJ1-5; D gene: TRBD1; CDR3 protein: CSVQSQGDQPQHF; CDR3 DNA: TGCAGCGTTCAATCACAGGGGGATCAGCCCCAGCATTTT
clone size: .; V gene: TRBV27; J gene: TRBJ2-1; D gene: .; CDR3 protein: CASSRAGRNEQFF; CDR3 DNA: TGTGCCAGCAGTAGGGCGGGCCGTAATGAGCAGTTCTTC
clone size: .; V gene: TRBV7-3; J gene: TRBJ2-1; D gene: .; CDR3 protein: CASRTGTVGGEQFF; CDR3 DNA: TGTGCCAGCAGAACCGGGACAGTGGGGGGTGAGCAGTTCTTC
clone size: .; V gene: TRBV10-3; J gene: TRBJ2-3; D gene: TRBD2; CDR3 protein: CAISQLAGVGADTQYF; CDR3 DNA: TGTGCCATCAGTCAACTAGCGGGAGTAGGTGCAGATACGCAGTATTTT
clone size: .; V gene: TRBV27; J gene: TRBJ2-3; D gene: .; CDR3 protein: CASSFWRDLPDTQYF; CDR3 DNA: TGTGCCAGCAGTTTCTGGCGGGACCTACCAGATACGCAGTATTTT
clone size: few; V gene: TRBV9; J gene: TRBJ1-1; D gene: .; CDR3 protein: CASSVAGGSVNTEAFF; CDR3 DNA: TGTGCCAGCAGCGTAGCCGGGGGATCGGTGAACACTGAAGCTTTCTTT
clone size: .; V gene: TRBV13; J gene: TRBJ2-7; D gene: .; CDR3 protein: CASSPNVARYSEQYF; CDR3 DNA: TGTGCCAGCAGCCCCAATGTTGCGAGGTACTCCGAGCAGTACTTC
clone size: .; V gene: TRBV9; J gene: TRBJ2-3; D gene: TRBD2; CDR3 protein: CASSVETSGLRGAPDTQYF; CDR3 DNA: TGTGCCAGCAGCGTAGAGACTAGCGGTCTCAGGGGGGCACCAGATACGCAGTATTTT
clone size: once; V gene: TRBV15; J gene: TRBJ1-6; D gene: .; CDR3 protein: CATSRVNRAAPLHF; CDR3 DNA: TGTGCCACCAGCAGAGTTAATCGCGCGGCACCCCTCCACTTT
clone size: .; V gene: TRBV10-3; J gene: TRBJ1-1; D gene: .; CDR3 protein: CATRQSPNTEAFF; CDR3 DNA: TGTGCCACACGACAGTCCCCGAACACTGAAGCTTTCTTT
clone size: .; V gene: TRBV12-3/TRBV12-4; J gene: TRBJ1-1; D gene: .; CDR3 protein: CASSPPGGSEAFF; CDR3 DNA: TGTGCCAGCAGTCCCCCGGGGGGGAGTGAAGCTTTCTTT
clone size: .; V gene: TRBV6-1; J gene: TRBJ2-7; D gene: .; CDR3 protein: CASSESYEQYF; CDR3 DNA: TGTGCCAGCAGTGAGAGTTACGAGCAGTACTTC
clone size: once; V gene: TRBV9; J gene: TRBJ1-3; D gene: .; CDR3 protein: CASSVVGRGGDTIYF; CDR3 DNA: TGTGCCAGCAGCGTTGTGGGCAGGGGAGGGGACACCATATATTTT
clone size: .; V gene: TRBV24-1; J gene: TRBJ1-2; D gene: .; CDR3 protein: CATSGSYGGHYGYTF; CDR3 DNA: TGTGCCACCAGTGGTTCGTACGGGGGGCACTATGGCTACACCTTC
clone size: .; V gene: TRBV2; J gene: TRBJ1-2; D gene: TRBD1; CDR3 protein: CASSVMGQGNGYTF; CDR3 DNA: TGTGCCAGCAGTGTCATGGGACAGGGAAACGGCTACACCTTC
clone size: .; V gene: TRBV5-1; J gene: TRBJ1-4; D gene: .; CDR3 protein: CASSLDRVNEKLFF; CDR3 DNA: TGCGCCAGCAGCTTGGACAGGGTGAATGAAAAACTGTTTTTT
clone size: .; V gene: TRBV15; J gene: TRBJ1-4; D gene: TRBD1; CDR3 protein: CATSREGTGGDEKLFF; CDR3 DNA: TGTGCCACCAGCAGAGAGGGGACAGGGGGCGATGAAAAACTGTTTTTT
clone size: .; V gene: TRBV27; J gene: TRBJ1-5; D gene: .; CDR3 protein: CASSLWGGRAENQPQHF; CDR3 DNA: TGTGCCAGCAGTTTATGGGGGGGCAGGGCAGAAAATCAGCCCCAGCATTTT
clone size: .; V gene: TRBV11-2; J gene: TRBJ1-1; D gene: .; CDR3 protein: CASSARTGGLNTEAFF; CDR3 DNA: TGTGCCAGCAGCGCCCGGACGGGGGGTTTGAACACTGAAGCTTTCTTT
clone size: .; V gene: TRBV11-2; J gene: TRBJ2-1; D gene: .; CDR3 protein: CASSLVVGGLNEQFF; CDR3 DNA: TGTGCCAGCAGCTTAGTAGTCGGCGGTCTCAATGAGCAGTTCTTC
clone size: few; V gene: TRBV5-4; J gene: TRBJ2-2; D gene: TRBD1; CDR3 protein: CASSRGQGRGTGELFF; CDR3 DNA: TGTGCCAGCAGCCGGGGACAGGGAAGGGGCACCGGGGAGCTGTTTTTT
clone size: .; V gene: TRBV7-9; J gene: TRBJ2-2; D gene: TRBD2; CDR3 protein: CASSLRGPSGRGELFF; CDR3 DNA: TGTGCCAGCAGCTTAAGGGGCCCTAGCGGACGCGGGGAGCTGTTTTTT
clone size: .; V gene: TRBV28; J gene: TRBJ1-1; D gene: TRBD1; CDR3 protein: CASSGTDLVGAFF; CDR3 DNA: TGTGCCAGCAGTGGGACAGATCTCGTCGGGGCTTTCTTT
clone size: .; V gene: TRBV10-3; J gene: TRBJ1-4; D gene: .; CDR3 protein: CAIARKANEKLFF; CDR3 DNA: TGTGCCATCGCCAGGAAGGCTAATGAAAAACTGTTTTTT
clone size: .; V gene: TRBV7-9; J gene: TRBJ2-2; D gene: TRBD2; CDR3 protein: CASSSKGLANTGELFF; CDR3 DNA: TGTGCCAGCAGCTCAAAGGGACTAGCGAACACCGGGGAGCTGTTTTTT
clone size: .; V gene: TRBV7-9; J gene: TRBJ1-2; D gene: .; CDR3 protein: CASSLAGRVIGYTF; CDR3 DNA: TGTGCCAGCAGCTTAGCAGGCAGGGTGATCGGCTACACCTTC
clone size: once; V gene: TRBV6-5; J gene: TRBJ1-5; D gene: TRBD1; CDR3 protein: CATSQGALDQPQHF; CDR3 DNA: TGTGCCACCTCGCAGGGGGCGTTGGATCAGCCCCAGCATTTT
clone size: .; V gene: TRBV3-1/TRBV3-2; J gene: TRBJ2-1; D gene: .; CDR3 protein: CASSLIGGGLFYNEQFF; CDR3 DNA: TGTGCCAGCAGCCTGATAGGCGGGGGCTTGTTCTACAATGAGCAGTTCTTC
clone size: once; V gene: TRBV3-1/TRBV3-2; J gene: TRBJ2-1; D gene: .; CDR3 protein: CASSQAFGNEQFF; CDR3 DNA: TGTGCCAGCAGCCAGGCCTTTGGCAATGAGCAGTTCTTC
clone size: once; V gene: TRBV7-9; J gene: TRBJ1-2; D gene: .; CDR3 protein: CASRSSGENYGYTF; CDR3 DNA: TGTGCCAGCCGAAGTTCGGGTGAGAACTATGGCTACACCTTC
clone size: .; V gene: TRBV6-2/TRBV6-3; J gene: TRBJ1-2; D gene: .; CDR3 protein: CASSYYRFDYGYTF; CDR3 DNA: TGTGCCAGCAGCTATTACAGGTTCGACTATGGCTACACCTTC
clone size: .; V gene: TRBV3-1/TRBV3-2; J gene: TRBJ2-7; D gene: TRBD2; CDR3 protein: CASSPSLVAGGQQYF; CDR3 DNA: TGTGCCAGCAGCCCCTCCCTTGTGGCGGGAGGTCAGCAGTACTTC
clone size: .; V gene: TRBV5-1; J gene: TRBJ2-5; D gene: .; CDR3 protein: CASSLEQGPRETQYF; CDR3 DNA: TGCGCCAGCAGCTTGGAACAGGGCCCTAGGGAGACCCAGTACTTC
clone size: .; V gene: TRBV11-2; J gene: TRBJ2-4; D gene: .; CDR3 protein: CASSLEAGASIQYF; CDR3 DNA: TGTGCCAGCAGCTTAGAGGCAGGGGCCTCCATTCAGTACTTC
clone size: .; V gene: TRBV10-3; J gene: TRBJ2-5; D gene: .; CDR3 protein: CAIRGSGDQETQYF; CDR3 DNA: TGTGCCATCAGGGGAAGCGGCGACCAAGAGACCCAGTACTTC
clone size: .; V gene: TRBV28; J gene: TRBJ1-6; D gene: TRBD1; CDR3 protein: CASSLQGVNNSPLHF; CDR3 DNA: TGTGCCAGCAGTTTACAGGGGGTAAATAATTCACCCCTCCACTTT
clone size: .; V gene: TRBV6-2/TRBV6-3; J gene: TRBJ2-7; D gene: TRBD2; CDR3 protein: CASSFRRESYEQYF; CDR3 DNA: TGTGCCAGCAGTTTCCGGCGGGAGTCCTACGAGCAGTACTTC
clone size: .; V gene: TRBV9; J gene: TRBJ2-2; D gene: .; CDR3 protein: CASSVAGLGNTGELFF; CDR3 DNA: TGTGCCAGCAGCGTAGCGGGACTTGGAAACACCGGGGAGCTGTTTTTT
clone size: .; V gene: TRBV3-1/TRBV3-2; J gene: TRBJ1-2; D gene: TRBD1; CDR3 protein: CASSQDRDRGYTF; CDR3 DNA: TGTGCCAGCAGCCAAGATCGGGACAGGGGCTACACCTTC
clone size: .; V gene: TRBV10-3; J gene: TRBJ2-5; D gene: TRBD2; CDR3 protein: CAISPSGGEETQYF; CDR3 DNA: TGTGCCATCAGTCCTTCGGGAGGGGAAGAGACCCAGTACTTC
clone size: .; V gene: TRBV29-1; J gene: TRBJ1-1; D gene: .; CDR3 protein: CSGWPVSNTEAFF; CDR3 DNA: TGCAGCGGATGGCCTGTTTCGAACACTGAAGCTTTCTTT
clone size: .; V gene: TRBV4-1; J gene: TRBJ2-1; D gene: .; CDR3 protein: CASSQIGGTYNEQFF; CDR3 DNA: TGCGCCAGCAGCCAGATCGGCGGGACGTACAATGAGCAGTTCTTC